Listed below are T cell receptor beta chains from one sample, sequenced in a study of Ad26.COV2.S vaccination and SARS-CoV-2 variants. Sequencing was performed with immunoSEQ multiplex PCR; in TCRdb, only in-frame clones are kept and a portion is missing. This table holds 350,000 to 600,000 clones, about nine tenths found once. Sequenced material: peripheral blood, taken in a trial of Ad26.COV2.S vaccine versus placebo. Receptors originate from a person aged 18-60 years who received the Ad26.COV2.S COVID-19 vaccine or a placebo. The CDR3 runs from the conserved cysteine through the conserved F or W. The order of the fields is J gene, V gene, CDR3 protein.

TRBJ2-2 | TRBV2 | CASKVATGEAGELFF
TRBJ1-2 | TRBV6-4 | CASSDSSTHNSNYGYTF
TRBJ1-5 | TRBV5-8 | CASSSLGQGNQPQHF
TRBJ2-7 | TRBV12-3/TRBV12-4 | CASSLVPNKQYF
TRBJ1-2 | TRBV7-2 | CASSLVNPASSYGYTF
TRBJ1-1 | TRBV11-2 | CASTQPAGGGVNTEAFF
TRBJ1-3 | TRBV3-1/TRBV3-2 | CASSQVARNTIYF
TRBJ2-7 | TRBV2 | CASSGDSSYEQYF
TRBJ2-3 | TRBV15 | CATSRVVDPTQYF
TRBJ1-2 | TRBV29-1 | CSAGTRSRGFYGYTF
TRBJ2-1 | TRBV9 | CASSVGAWGNEQFF
TRBJ2-1 | TRBV20-1 | CSASSEGRHEQFF
TRBJ2-2 | TRBV25-1 | CASSDSLTGRVPGELFF
TRBJ2-7 | TRBV28 | CASTIATREQYF
TRBJ1-4 | TRBV7-2 | CASSLAGGTNEKLFF